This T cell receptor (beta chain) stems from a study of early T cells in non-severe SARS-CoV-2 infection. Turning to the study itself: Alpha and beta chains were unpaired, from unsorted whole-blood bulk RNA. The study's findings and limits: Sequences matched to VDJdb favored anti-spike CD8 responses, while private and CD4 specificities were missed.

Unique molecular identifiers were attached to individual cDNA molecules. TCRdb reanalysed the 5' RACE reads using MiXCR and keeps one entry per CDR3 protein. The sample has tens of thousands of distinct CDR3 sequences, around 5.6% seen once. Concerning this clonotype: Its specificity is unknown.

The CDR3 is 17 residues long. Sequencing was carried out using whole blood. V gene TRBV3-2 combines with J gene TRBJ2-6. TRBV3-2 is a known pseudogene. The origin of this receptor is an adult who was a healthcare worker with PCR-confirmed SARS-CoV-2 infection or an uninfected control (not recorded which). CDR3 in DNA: TGTGCCAGCAGCAAAGAGAACAGCCCGTCTGGGGCCAACGTCCTGACTTTC. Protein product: CASSKENSPSGANVLTF.